The clone carrying this T cell receptor (beta chain) has more than one count but fewer than ten. Its cognate antigen is unknown. After removal of 5 bases from V and 0 bases from J, the junction contained 5 bases not matched to a gene. The CDR3 contains 16 residues. Germline CDR1 SGHNT, CDR2 YENEEA. This sample was taken from a study of T cell repertoires in cytomegalovirus infection. From the reads, TCRdb called clonotypes with MiXCR, one entry per CDR3 protein. The table shows 95,000 to 120,000 distinct CDR3 sequences, with around 30% occurring only once. Study findings and constraints: Cumulative public TCR beta family frequency identified carriers of CMV plus the relevant HLA.

The sequence was obtained from a human donor in good health (CMV status not recorded). Some clones in this sample may be carry-over from other donors' samples. The material sequenced was CD8+ T cells from cultured PBMCs, taken from culture after CMV antigen stimulation. The gene calls are TRBV11-3 and TRBJ2-1; 9 nucleotides match TRBD2. The CDR3 spells CASSSSGGSSYNEQFF. In DNA, the CDR3 is TGTGCCAGCAGCAGCAGCGGGGGGAGCTCCTACAATGAGCAGTTCTTC.